This T cell receptor (beta chain) was profiled in a study of a mutant IDH1 vaccine in newly diagnosed glioma. At the level of the study: Patients got their first vaccination 4-6 weeks after radiotherapy alone, or with temozolomide cycles.

Concerning this clone: Its antigen is as yet unknown.

V was trimmed by 0 bases and J by 7 bases, leaving 19 bases between them. The length of the CDR3 is 16 residues. From germline, CDR1 is SEHNR and CDR2 FQNEAQ (reference sequence). Study results and caveats: Seemingly, top peripheral T cell clonotype changes bore no relation to pseudoprogression. Immune responses arising from the vaccine appeared in approximately 92% of patients.

Indicated time point: week 35, safety follow-up. All doses held 300 ug of mutant IDH1 20-mer peptide, with topical imiquimod. Sequenced by immunoSEQ multiplex PCR; TCRdb stores in-frame clones only, minus some. The sample includes roughly 51,000 clones, 65% to 85% of them seen just once. This chain connects TRBV7-9 to TRBJ2-7; possible D gene TRBD1, 6 bases. The source material was PBMCs, sampled from a glioma patient whose treatment included an IDH1 peptide vaccine. This receptor was identified in a man aged 40-49 years with glioma. The CDR3 region is CASSLAQGSGVREQYF. Written as DNA, the CDR3 is TGTGCCAGCAGCTTAGCGCAGGGTTCAGGGGTGAGGGAGCAGTACTTC.